This T cell receptor beta chain is drawn from a study of OX40 agonist ivuxolimab in advanced cancers. Study observations and caveats: Among patients with partial responses at 0.1-3.0 mg/kg, clonal expansion was among the lowest.

The trim removed 4 bases at V and 6 bases at J, leaving 7 bases unmatched. The CDR3 has 14 amino acids. CDR1 and CDR2 (germline): SGDLS, YYNGEE. Repertoires were generated with immunoSEQ multiplex PCR, while TCRdb's copy carries only in-frame clones and drops some. Of fewer than 80,000 clones in the sample, 89% were seen once. As concerns this clone: The antigen is not known.

The sample in question was CD4+ or CD8+ T cells sorted from blood, obtained in a trial of the OX40 agonist ivuxolimab. This chain joins TRBV9 and TRBJ2-7; the match to TRBD2 covers 10 bases. The sequence derives from an adult with an advanced solid tumor such as melanoma, head and neck, liver or kidney cancer. Here the CDR3 DNA reads TGTGCCAGCAGCCCCATGCTAGCGGGAGTCGAGCAGTACTTC. It is translated as CASSPMLAGVEQYF.